Listed below are T cell receptor beta chains from one sample, sequenced in a study of blood T cell repertoires in COVID-19. Measured with immunoSEQ multiplex PCR; TCRdb has only the in-frame clones, and not every one. This sample yields tens of thousands of clones, of which approximately 91% are seen a single time; around 28% belongs to the top ten. What was sequenced was peripheral blood. The receptors stem from a woman aged 65 to 85 with active COVID-19. CDR3s include the opening cysteine and the closing phenylalanine or tryptophan. The D gene is left open where the match is weak. Expanded clones are given a class, and other clones once, few, many or no size at all.

>TRBJ1-2|TRBV30|15|TRBD1|NA
CAWSPLSGTGLGYTF
TGTGCCTGGTCCCCCCTTTCCGGGACAGGACTTGGCTACACCTTC
>TRBJ1-5|TRBV10-3|14|TRBD1|NA
CAIATGGGNQPQHF
TGTGCCATCGCGACAGGGGGTGGCAATCAGCCCCAGCATTTT
>TRBJ2-7|TRBV7-2|16|TRBD2|once
CASSFGPAGSLNEQYF
TGTGCCAGCAGCTTCGGGCCAGCGGGGTCCTTGAACGAGCAGTACTTC
>TRBJ2-1|TRBV19|12|NA|NA
CASSKLATEQFF
TGTGCCAGTAGTAAACTAGCTACTGAGCAGTTCTTC
>TRBJ2-7|TRBV7-2|16|NA|NA
CASSLTTTRGSSEQYF
TGTGCCAGCAGCTTAACTACGACACGGGGGAGCTCCGAGCAGTACTTC
>TRBJ2-3|TRBV7-9|16|TRBD2|NA
CASSSERGGWIDTQYF
TGTGCCAGCAGCTCCGAGCGGGGGGGATGGATAGATACGCAGTATTTT
>TRBJ2-1|TRBV28|15|NA|NA
CASRPPTLRYNEQFF
TGTGCCAGCAGGCCCCCGACATTACGCTACAATGAGCAGTTCTTC
>TRBJ1-6|TRBV5-4|13|NA|NA
CASSRAVVSPLHF
TGTGCCAGCTCCCGCGCCGTGGTTTCACCCCTCCACTTT
>TRBJ2-1|TRBV6-5|13|NA|NA
CASSYWQGNEQFF
TGTGCCAGCAGTTACTGGCAGGGGAATGAGCAGTTCTTC
>TRBJ2-1|TRBV4-1|14|TRBD1|NA
CASSQAQGIDEQFF
TGCGCCAGCAGCCAAGCACAGGGGATCGATGAGCAGTTCTTC
>TRBJ1-1|TRBV2|12|NA|NA
CASSEGGLSAFF
TGTGCCAGCAGTGAGGGGGGTCTGTCAGCTTTCTTT
>TRBJ2-3|TRBV9|14|NA|NA
CASSWGPVPDTQYF
TGTGCCAGCTCATGGGGGCCGGTGCCAGATACGCAGTATTTT
>TRBJ2-3|TRBV3-1/TRBV3-2|15|NA|NA
CASSQERGYTDTQYF
TGTGCCAGCAGCCAAGAGCGGGGCTACACAGATACGCAGTATTTT
>TRBJ2-1|TRBV29-1|14|TRBD2|NA
CSVENRGVYNEQFF
TGCAGCGTTGAAAATCGGGGGGTCTACAATGAGCAGTTCTTC
>TRBJ2-7|TRBV4-3|13|NA|NA
CASSQEVRGEQYF
TGCGCCAGCAGCCAAGAGGTACGGGGCGAGCAGTACTTC
>TRBJ2-1|TRBV7-3|13|NA|NA
CASSLMGGNEQFF
TGTGCCAGCAGCTTAATGGGGGGCAATGAGCAGTTCTTC
>TRBJ2-7|TRBV5-1|14|TRBD1|NA
CASSLRDSSYEQYF
TGCGCCAGCAGCTTGCGGGACAGCTCCTACGAGCAGTACTTC
>TRBJ1-1|TRBV5-1|14|TRBD1|large
CASSYPGQDTEAFF
TGCGCCAGCAGCTATCCGGGACAGGACACTGAAGCTTTCTTT
>TRBJ1-5|TRBV19|16|NA|NA
CASSLLGVHSNQPQHF
TGTGCCAGTAGTTTGCTCGGGGTACATAGCAATCAGCCCCAGCATTTT
>TRBJ2-4|TRBV5-6|14|NA|NA
CASSLVAAKNIQYF
TGTGCCAGCAGCTTGGTAGCAGCCAAAAACATTCAGTACTTC
>TRBJ1-2|TRBV9|16|NA|NA
CASSAYQQGRDYGYTF
TGTGCCAGCAGCGCTTACCAACAGGGTCGTGACTATGGCTACACCTTC
>TRBJ2-3|TRBV18|15|NA|NA
CASSPELDHTDTQYF
TGTGCCAGCTCACCGGAGCTTGACCACACAGATACGCAGTATTTT
>TRBJ2-1|TRBV7-8|17|TRBD2|NA
CASSLVGLAAPYNEQFF
TGTGCCAGCAGCTTAGTGGGACTAGCGGCTCCCTACAATGAGCAGTTCTTC
>TRBJ2-5|TRBV2|16|TRBD2|NA
CASSDRGGHGQETQYF
TGTGCCAGCAGTGACCGGGGGGGCCATGGCCAAGAGACCCAGTACTTC
>TRBJ1-3|TRBV4-3|16|NA|NA
CASSQDRRVSGNTIYF
TGCGCCAGCAGCCAAGATCGGAGGGTCTCTGGAAACACCATATATTTT
>TRBJ2-7|TRBV13|16|TRBD1|NA
CASRSGTGDKQAEQYF
TGTGCCAGCAGGTCCGGGACAGGGGATAAGCAGGCCGAGCAGTACTTC
>TRBJ2-7|TRBV6-4|14|TRBD2|NA
CASSALAGDREQYF
TGTGCCAGCAGTGCGCTAGCGGGGGATCGCGAGCAGTACTTC
>TRBJ1-1|TRBV15|17|TRBD1|NA
CATSREGTGGRRTEAFF
TGTGCCACCAGCAGAGAAGGGACAGGGGGTCGGCGCACTGAAGCTTTCTTT
>TRBJ2-5|TRBV12-3/TRBV12-4|13|TRBD2|NA
CASSLAGAETQYF
TGTGCCAGCAGTCTAGCGGGGGCCGAGACCCAGTACTTC
>TRBJ2-5|TRBV19|14|TRBD2|NA
CASSTPGLKETQYF
TGTGCCAGTAGTACACCGGGACTAAAAGAGACCCAGTACTTC
>TRBJ1-3|TRBV2|15|NA|NA
CASTQDSRAGNTIYF
TGTGCCAGCACTCAAGACAGCCGGGCTGGAAACACCATATATTTT
>TRBJ2-1|TRBV5-4|15|TRBD2|NA
CASSTWGGSYNEQFF
TGTGCCAGCAGCACTTGGGGGGGGAGTTACAATGAGCAGTTCTTC
>TRBJ1-1|TRBV28|12|TRBD1|NA
CASSPWTGEAFF
TGTGCCAGCAGTCCTTGGACAGGGGAAGCTTTCTTT
>TRBJ2-2|TRBV19|14|NA|NA
CATRLSEGTGELFF
TGTGCCACCCGGCTATCGGAGGGGACCGGGGAGCTGTTTTTT
>TRBJ1-1|TRBV2|17|TRBD1|NA
CASPGRDREGADTEAFF
TGTGCCAGCCCCGGCCGGGACAGGGAAGGAGCGGACACTGAAGCTTTCTTT
>TRBJ2-3|TRBV5-8|16|TRBD2|NA
CASSLYGGGVPDTQYF
TGTGCCAGCAGCTTGTACGGGGGGGGCGTACCAGATACGCAGTATTTT
>TRBJ2-1|TRBV6-6|16|NA|NA
CASSYSSASTYNEQFF
TGTGCCAGCAGTTACTCATCGGCTAGCACCTACAATGAGCAGTTCTTC
>TRBJ1-5|TRBV12-5|19|TRBD1|NA
CASGLGPGGEPYSNQPQHF
TGTGCTAGTGGTTTGGGCCCAGGGGGTGAACCCTATAGCAATCAGCCCCAGCATTTT
>TRBJ1-1|TRBV18|13|NA|NA
CASSQGDGTEAFF
TGTGCCAGCTCACAGGGGGACGGGACTGAAGCTTTCTTT
>TRBJ2-7|TRBV14|14|TRBD1|NA
CASSPSGQVGEQYF
TGTGCCAGCAGCCCCTCGGGACAGGTGGGGGAGCAGTACTTC
>TRBJ2-2|TRBV7-8|17|NA|NA
CASSLETVLVVGGELFF
TGTGCCAGCAGCTTAGAGACAGTCCTAGTGGTTGGCGGGGAGCTGTTTTTT
>TRBJ2-3|TRBV7-2|17|TRBD2|NA
CASSPEPLAGMSDTQYF
TGTGCCAGCAGCCCGGAGCCACTAGCGGGGATGTCAGATACGCAGTATTTT
>TRBJ2-5|TRBV2|12|NA|once
CASKRVQETQYF
TGTGCCAGCAAACGGGTGCAAGAGACCCAGTACTTC
>TRBJ2-5|TRBV6-6|14|TRBD2|NA
CAARPAGGKETQYF
TGTGCCGCTCGGCCAGCGGGGGGGAAAGAGACCCAGTACTTC
>TRBJ2-7|TRBV19|15|TRBD1|few
CASSTRQGAQNEQYF
TGTGCCAGTAGTACCAGACAGGGGGCGCAAAACGAGCAGTACTTC
>TRBJ1-3|TRBV5-1|13|NA|NA
CASSPTAGNTIYF
TGCGCCAGCAGCCCGACAGCCGGAAACACCATATATTTT
>TRBJ2-7|TRBV7-9|13|TRBD1|NA
CASTWGTVYEQYF
TGTGCCAGCACCTGGGGGACAGTGTACGAGCAGTACTTC
>TRBJ1-1|TRBV27|14|NA|NA
CASSLGGGRTEAFF
TGTGCCAGCAGTTTGGGGGGGGGTAGGACTGAAGCTTTCTTT
>TRBJ1-6|TRBV25-1|13|NA|NA
CASSDQGYSPLHF
TGTGCCAGCAGTGACCAGGGATATTCACCCCTCCACTTT
>TRBJ1-3|TRBV7-9|14|NA|NA
CASSIRVAGNTIYF
TGTGCCAGCAGCATCAGGGTGGCCGGAAACACCATATATTTT
>TRBJ1-2|TRBV2|11|NA|NA
CASSSNYGYTF
TGTGCCAGCAGCTCCAACTATGGCTACACCTTC
>TRBJ1-6|TRBV30|14|NA|NA
CAWSVRSRNSPLHF
TGTGCCTGGAGTGTTAGATCTAGGAATTCACCCCTCCACTTT
>TRBJ1-1|TRBV3-1/TRBV3-2|12|NA|NA
CASSPVEGRAFF
TGTGCCAGCAGCCCTGTTGAGGGGAGGGCTTTCTTT